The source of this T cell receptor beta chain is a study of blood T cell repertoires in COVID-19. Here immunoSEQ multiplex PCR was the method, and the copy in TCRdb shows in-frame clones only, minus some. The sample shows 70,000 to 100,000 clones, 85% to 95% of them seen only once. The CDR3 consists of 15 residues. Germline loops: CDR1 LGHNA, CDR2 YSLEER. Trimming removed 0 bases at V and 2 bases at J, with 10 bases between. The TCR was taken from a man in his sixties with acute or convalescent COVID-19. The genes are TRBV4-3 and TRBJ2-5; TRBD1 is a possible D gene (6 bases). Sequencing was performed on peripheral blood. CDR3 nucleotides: TGCGCCAGCAGCCAAGATCACAGGGATCAAGAGACCCAGTACTTC. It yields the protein CASSQDHRDQETQYF.